This TCR beta chain was sequenced during a study of blood T cell repertoires in COVID-19. The wider study: Samples came from the United States, Italy and Spain, spanning acute and convalescent COVID-19.

Original handling: Reference gene primer amplification yielded estimated nucleated cell counts. Sequencing was performed with immunoSEQ multiplex PCR; in TCRdb, only in-frame clones are kept and a portion is missing. V, J and clone size were drawn from that table, and D and trimming were deduced from the DNA. The sample records around 200,000 clones, 80% to 90% being singletons. Participants spanned ages about 18 to 95 years and resided in about 24 US areas. Someone with COVID-19 had been met by exposed participants within 2 weeks before study entry. From germline, CDR1 is SEHNR and CDR2 FQNEAQ (reference sequence). The CDR3 runs 14 residues. The germline V and J ends were trimmed by 5 bases and 4 bases, with 12 bases remaining between them.

This rearrangement joins TRBV7-9 to TRBJ1-3; D is perhaps TRBD1 (6 bases). The sequencing input was PBMCs or T cells enriched from blood (not recorded which). The clonotype comes from a woman in her 30s who had been exposed to COVID-19. CDR3 in amino acids: CASSLSDRGNTIYF. As DNA, the CDR3 is TGTGCCAGCAGCCTCTCGGACAGAGGAAACACCATATATTTT.